This TCR beta chain was profiled in a study of radiotherapy plus CTLA-4 blockade in lung cancer. General study findings and limits: Tumor-origin TCR clones grew in blood after radiotherapy plus ipilimumab.

The repertoire was sequenced with immunoSEQ multiplex PCR; TCRdb's copy has only in-frame clones and lacks some. The sample yields roughly 110,000 clones, roughly 77% seen once. This clone turned up a few times. Its specificity is unknown. This CDR3 comprises 13 residues. Germline V gene lookup returns CDR1 ENHRY and CDR2 SYGVKD. V shed 11 bases, J shed 7 bases, and the junction held 10 bases outside the gene matches. The chain carries TRBV10-3 and TRBJ1-2; 10 bases are a match to TRBD1. The sequence derives from a human donor with non-small cell lung cancer that progressed on radiotherapy plus ipilimumab. Some clones in this sample may be carry-over from other donors' samples. The source material was peripheral blood, sampled from a patient treated with radiotherapy plus ipilimumab. The CDR3: CASSGTGAFGYTF. The CDR3 nucleotides read TGTGCCTCCTCCGGGACAGGGGCATTTGGCTACACCTTC.